The clone carrying this TCR beta chain was seen once. Germline trimming cut 0 bases from V and 2 bases from J; bases unmatched to any gene: 4. Germline CDR1 SGHDT, CDR2 YYEEEE. The CDR3 totals 16 residues. Authors' data handling: Estimation of nucleated cell counts relied on the amplification of reference gene primers. TCRdb's copy holds only in-frame clones and misses some; the assay was immunoSEQ multiplex PCR. For V, J and clone size, that table is used; D and trimming come from the DNA. The sample holds 90,000 to 120,000 clones, about 85% seen once. The source of the sample is a study of blood T cell repertoires in COVID-19.

The source of this sequence is a human donor in a cohort sampled during active COVID-19. This chain joins TRBV5-6 and TRBJ1-5; 8 positions agree with TRBD1. Sequenced material: peripheral blood. The chain's CDR3 is CASSLGQGIGNQPQHF. DNA for the CDR3: TGTGCCAGCAGCTTGGGACAGGGGATCGGCAATCAGCCCCAGCATTTT.